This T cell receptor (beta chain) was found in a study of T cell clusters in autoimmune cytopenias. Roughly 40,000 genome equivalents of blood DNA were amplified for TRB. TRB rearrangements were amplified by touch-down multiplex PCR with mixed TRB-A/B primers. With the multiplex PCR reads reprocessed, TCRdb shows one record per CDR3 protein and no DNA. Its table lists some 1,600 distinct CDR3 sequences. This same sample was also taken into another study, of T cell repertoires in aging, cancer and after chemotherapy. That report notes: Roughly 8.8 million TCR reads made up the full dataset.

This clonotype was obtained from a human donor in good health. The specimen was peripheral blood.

This CDR3 reads CASSLISGVHQPQHF. The chain joins TRBV12-3 or TRBV12-4 to TRBJ1-5; the TCRdb D gene call, TRBD1, has no DNA to confirm it. The CDR3 covers 15 residues.